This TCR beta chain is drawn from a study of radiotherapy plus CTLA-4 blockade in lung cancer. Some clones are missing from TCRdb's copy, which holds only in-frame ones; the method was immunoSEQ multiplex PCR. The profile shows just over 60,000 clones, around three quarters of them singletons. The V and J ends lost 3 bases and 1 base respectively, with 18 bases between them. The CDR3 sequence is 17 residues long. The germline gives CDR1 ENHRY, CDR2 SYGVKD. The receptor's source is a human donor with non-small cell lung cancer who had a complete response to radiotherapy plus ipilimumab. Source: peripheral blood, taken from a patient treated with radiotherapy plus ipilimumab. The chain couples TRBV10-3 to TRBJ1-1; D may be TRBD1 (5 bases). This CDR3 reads CAISEGHYTGGNTEAFF. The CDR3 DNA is TGTGCCATCAGTGAAGGACACTACACCGGGGGGAACACTGAAGCTTTCTTT.